A single sample gave rise to the 20 T cell receptor beta chains below, sequenced in a study of CD8 T cells in Susac syndrome. An input of 0.5 to 1 ug of RNA was subjected to reverse transcription using random hexamers. TCRdb independently ran MiXCR on the immunoSEQ multiplex PCR reads; one entry per CDR3 protein. The sample shows about 300,000 distinct CDR3 sequences, under 95% of them seen only once. Material: CD4+ T cells from PBMCs. These receptors came from a human donor with multiple sclerosis.

The chain uses TRBV5-1 and TRBJ1-1; perhaps TRBD1 as D (5 bases). Trimming shortened V by 0 bases and J by 3 bases, and 12 bases separated the two germline ends. CDR1 and CDR2 from the germline V gene are SGHRS and YFSETQ. This CDR3 is built from 15 residues. CDR3 residues: CASSLGGRVDTEAFF. CDR3 DNA: TGCGCCAGCAGCTTGGGGGGCCGTGTGGACACTGAAGCTTTCTTT.

J is TRBJ1-1 and V is TRBV12-3 or TRBV12-4, with no clear D. Trimming shortened V by 5 bases and J by 0 bases, and 4 bases separated the two germline ends. The CDR3 consists of 12 residues. The CDR3 DNA sequence: TGTGCCAGCAGTCCTGTGAACACTGAAGCTTTCTTT. Translation gives CASSPVNTEAFF.

The chain couples TRBV19 to TRBJ2-1; TRBD2 agrees at 14 bases. Trimming cost V 7 bases and J 5 bases; bases outside gene matches: 4. The CDR3 has 15 residues. Germline CDR1 reads LNHDA; CDR2 reads SQIVND (reference sequence). CDR3 nucleotide sequence: TGTGCCAGTAATATGGGACTAGCGGGGGACAATGAGCAGTTCTTC. This gives the protein CASNMGLAGDNEQFF.

The chain recombines TRBV18 with TRBJ2-5, with 10 nucleotides matching TRBD1. Trimming took 3 bases from V and 5 from J; bases not matched to a gene: 6. The CDR3 contains 15 residues. Germline CDR1 reads KGHSH; CDR2 reads LQKENI. The CDR3 sequence is CASSPRQGAGETQYF. The CDR3 coding sequence is TGTGCCAGCTCACCCCGACAGGGGGCAGGGGAGACCCAGTACTTC.

V usage is TRBV19 and J usage is TRBJ2-5, with unresolved D. V lost 4 bases, J lost 5 bases, and 17 bases lay in between. Germline CDR1 is LNHDA and CDR2 is SQIVND (reference sequence). CDR3 length: 15 amino acids. In DNA, the CDR3 is TGTGCCAGTAGTACTACCGCACAAGTGGGGGAGACCCAGTACTTC. It translates to CASSTTAQVGETQYF.

The chain joins TRBV10-3 to TRBJ2-1; 7 bases map to TRBD1. Germline V gene lookup returns CDR1 ENHRY and CDR2 SYGVKD. The CDR3 sequence is 14 residues long. Trimming removed 10 bases from V and 4 bases from J; junction bases left unmatched: 10. CDR3 nucleotides: TGTGCCACCAATAGGGACAGTTCATACAATGAGCAGTTCTTC. Encoded protein: CATNRDSSYNEQFF.

This sequence joins TRBV7-9 and TRBJ1-4; D gene uncertain. V lost 3 bases to trimming and J lost 5 bases, with 16 bases between them. Germline loops: CDR1 SEHNR, CDR2 FQNEAQ (reference sequence). This CDR3 comprises 16 residues. CDR3 sequence reads: CASSFQTLRDNEKLFF. The CDR3 bases are TGTGCCAGCAGCTTTCAAACCCTACGCGACAATGAAAAACTGTTTTTT.

This rearrangement joins TRBV5-1 to TRBJ2-5; D unresolved. The CDR3 runs 14 residues. The germline gives CDR1 SGHRS, CDR2 YFSETQ. Trimming pared 3 bases from V and 3 bases from J, leaving 12 bases between. CDR3 in DNA: TGCGCCAGCAGCTCGCTAATTCCTGAAGAGACCCAGTACTTC. Translating gives CASSSLIPEETQYF. Full variable domain (rest looked up from reference TRBV5-1 and TRBJ2-5): KAGVTQTPRYLIKTRGQQVTLSCSPISGHRSVSWYQQTPGQGLQFLFEYFSETQRNKGNFPGRFSGRQFSNSRSEMNVSTLELGDSALYLCASSSLIPEETQYFGPGTRLLVL.

V usage is TRBV20-1 and J usage is TRBJ1-1, with TRBD1 as a possible D gene (6 bases). This CDR3 region has 14 residues. V lost 0 bases and J lost 3, with 11 bases in between. Germline CDR1 reads DFQATT; CDR2 reads SNEGSKA (reference sequence). CDR3 loop: CSARDGGVHTEAFF. The CDR3 region has the DNA TGCAGTGCTAGAGATGGGGGCGTCCACACTGAAGCTTTCTTT.

This sequence joins TRBV24-1 and TRBJ1-5; D is unresolved. Trimming stripped 3 bases from V and 7 bases from J, with 24 bases between. CDR3 length: 18 amino acids. Germline-derived CDR1 and CDR2 are KGHDR and SFDVKD. The DNA for the CDR3 is TGTGCCACCAGTGATCGGCCCGACCCGAAGAGTAAAGGACAGCCCCAGCATTTT. Translating gives CATSDRPDPKSKGQPQHF.

J is TRBJ1-4 and V is TRBV7-8, with 7 nucleotides matching TRBD1. This CDR3 spans 20 amino acids. V lost 5 bases and J lost 0; bases outside the gene matches: 18. CDR1 is SGHVS, CDR2 FQNEAQ, per germline. The CDR3 loop reads CASSLTFQQGIVATNEKLFF. The CDR3 DNA sequence: TGTGCCAGCAGCCTCACATTCCAACAGGGGATTGTTGCAACTAATGAAAAACTGTTTTTT.

This chain uses TRBV5-5 with TRBJ1-2; 8 bases fit TRBD1. V shed 5 bases and J 2 bases; nucleotides not matched to a gene: 5. Germline V gives CDR1 SGHKS, CDR2 YYEKEE (reference sequence). CDR3 size: 14 residues. The CDR3 reads CASSQRQGNYGYTF. The CDR3 region has the DNA TGTGCCAGCAGTCAACGACAGGGGAACTATGGCTACACCTTC.

The CDR3 DNA follows: TGTGCCACCAGTGATCTGCAAGGACAGGCGCAAGAGACCCAGTACTTC. Protein product: CATSDLQGQAQETQYF. This rearrangement joins TRBV24-1 to TRBJ2-5; 7 nucleotides align to TRBD1. The V gene's germline CDR1 is KGHDR and CDR2 SFDVKD. This CDR3 spans 16 amino acids. Germline trimming cut 3 bases from V and 2 bases from J; bases unmatched to any gene: 8.

This chain joins TRBV2 and TRBJ1-4, with D perhaps matching TRBD1 (6 bases). The CDR3 runs to 15 residues. Trimming stripped 1 base from V and 7 bases from J, with 13 bases between. From germline, CDR1 is SNHLY and CDR2 FYNNEI. The CDR3 bases are TGTGCCAGCAGTGAAGAAAGGGGGGCAATTGAAAAACTGTTTTTT. Translated, it gives CASSEERGAIEKLFF.

The chain couples TRBV7-3 to TRBJ2-1, with TRBD2 identical over 15 bases. The germline CDR1 and CDR2 sequences are SGHTA and FQGTGA. The CDR3 sequence is 16 residues long. The V and J ends lost 5 bases and 10 bases, in that order; junction bases with no gene match: 9. The CDR3 loop is CASSTGLAGGGEEQFF. The CDR3 DNA reads TGTGCCAGCAGCACGGGACTAGCGGGGGGCGGGGAAGAGCAGTTCTTC. Full variable domain (remainder filled in from reference TRBV7-3 and TRBJ2-1): GAGVSQTPSNKVTEKGKYVELRCDPISGHTALYWYRQSLGQGPEFLIYFQGTGAADDSGLPNDRFFAVRPEGSVSTLKIQRTERGDSAVYLCASSTGLAGGGEEQFFGPGTRLTVL.

V and J are TRBV6-5 and TRBJ1-2, with D perhaps TRBD1 (5 bases). Germline V gene sequence: CDR1 MNHEY, CDR2 SVGAGI. V was trimmed by 5 bases and J by 8 bases, leaving 9 bases between them. The CDR3 is 11 amino acids. The CDR3 nucleotides are TGTGCCAGCAGTGGGGGGATCGGCTACACCTTC. It codes for CASSGGIGYTF.

The J gene is TRBJ2-3, the V gene TRBV4-1; D might be TRBD2 (5 bases). The CDR3 is 13 residues long. Germline assignment: CDR1 MGHRA and CDR2 YSYEKL. Between the trimmed V and J ends, which lost 2 bases and 6 bases, there was a span of 9 bases. The CDR3 coding sequence is TGCGCCAGCAGCCAACCCCCGGGGGATACGCAGTATTTT. Protein: CASSQPPGDTQYF.

The chain carries TRBV5-1 and TRBJ2-5, with 10 nucleotides matching TRBD2. Germline V lookup: CDR1 SGHRS, CDR2 YFSETQ. Germline trimming cut 4 bases from V and 5 bases from J; bases unmatched to any gene: 8. The CDR3 is 15 residues long. This CDR3 reads CASSTTGTSVETQYF. In nucleotides, the CDR3 is TGCGCCAGCAGCACCACCGGGACTAGCGTTGAGACCCAGTACTTC.

CDR3 DNA: TGTGCCAGCAGTTCTATCTCACCCAGAAAGGGCAATGAAAAACTGTTTTTT. Protein sequence: CASSSISPRKGNEKLFF. The V call is TRBV28, the J call TRBJ1-4, with no clear D. The CDR3 runs to 17 residues. The V end was cut by 4 bases, the J end by 5 bases, with 20 bases between. Germline CDR1 is MDHEN and CDR2 is SYDVKM.

This clonotype was counted once. V and J are TRBV20-1 and TRBJ2-1, with D possibly being TRBD2 (6 bases). CDR3 length: 13 amino acids. V was clipped by 0 bases and J by 13 bases, with 16 bases between them. Per the germline V gene, CDR1 is DFQATT and CDR2 is SNEGSKA (reference sequence). The CDR3 coding sequence is TGCAGTGCTAGAGATTCCGGGACTGCGGACCAGTTCTTC. It translates to CSARDSGTADQFF.